One T cell receptor (beta chain) is described in this entry. Its target is not known. After removal of 5 bases from V and 2 bases from J, the junction contained 10 bases not matched to a gene. The CDR3 covers 17 residues. Germline lookup yields CDR1 LNHNV and CDR2 YYDKDF (reference sequence). The entry originates in a study of somatic mutations in cytotoxic T cells in rheumatoid arthritis. Study information: Collection of patient blood (around 33 ml EDTA) took place right after diagnosis, before any treatment. Study conclusions and caveats: Age-dependent increases in CD8+ clonality occurred in rheumatoid arthritis patients but not in healthy controls.

Profiled with immunoSEQ multiplex PCR; TCRdb holds only in-frame clones, not every one. The sample records around 2,200 clones, about 85% being singletons. The rearrangement links TRBV15 to TRBJ1-5; 9 nucleotides align to TRBD1. The TCR originated in a man aged 60 to 69 with rheumatoid arthritis. Material: CD8+ T cells sorted from blood. The CDR3 DNA is TGTGCCACCAGCCCCGGACAGGGGACGGTAGGCAATCAGCCCCAGCATTTT. This translates into CATSPGQGTVGNQPQHF.